The rows below give T cell receptor beta chains drawn from one sample of a study of control samples from healthy donors and cancer patients. Produced via immunoSEQ multiplex PCR; TCRdb's table is partial and in-frame only. The sample consists of about 120,000 clones, over 85% of them appearing once. The specimen sequenced was blood. The source of these receptors is a man between 18 and 35 years old in good health. Both conserved end residues are part of each CDR3. A D gene is named only where the DNA matches it firmly. Size values are once, few and many counts, or a class for expanded clones, and some rows have none.

clone size	V gene	J gene	D gene	CDR3 protein	CDR3 DNA
.	TRBV3-1/TRBV3-2	TRBJ2-3	TRBD2	CASRLSGSTDTQYF	TGTGCCAGCAGACTTAGCGGGTCCACAGATACGCAGTATTTT
.	TRBV6-2/TRBV6-3	TRBJ2-7	.	CASSYSGLVGSSGREQYF	TGTGCCAGCAGTTACTCTGGGCTCGTCGGCAGTTCGGGTAGGGAGCAGTACTTC
.	TRBV18	TRBJ1-6	TRBD1	CASSPNRGPPSYNSPLHF	TGTGCCAGCTCACCTAACAGGGGTCCCCCCTCCTATAATTCACCCCTCCACTTT
.	TRBV18	TRBJ1-4	.	CASSRSYSRRTVATNEKLFF	TGTGCCAGCTCACGATCTTATTCGCGTCGGACCGTTGCAACTAATGAAAAACTGTTTTTT
.	TRBV27	TRBJ2-7	.	CASSVRWDNSYEQYF	TGTGCCAGCAGTGTCAGGTGGGACAACTCCTACGAGCAGTACTTC
.	TRBV5-1	TRBJ1-2	.	CASRGEIYGYTF	TGCGCCAGCAGGGGAGAGATATATGGCTACACCTTC
.	TRBV6-6	TRBJ1-2	.	CASSYLLSGENYGYTF	TGTGCCAGCAGTTACCTCTTATCAGGGGAAAACTATGGCTACACCTTC
.	TRBV29-1	TRBJ2-7	.	CSVVSTRTYEQYF	TGCAGCGTTGTTTCCACCAGGACCTACGAGCAGTACTTC
.	TRBV18	TRBJ1-2	.	CASSPGGDGYTF	TGTGCCAGCTCACCCGGGGGGGATGGCTACACCTTC
.	TRBV2	TRBJ1-2	.	CASRDRTAYTHYGYTF	TGTGCCAGCAGAGATAGGACAGCCTATACTCACTATGGCTACACCTTC
.	TRBV7-6	TRBJ2-7	.	CASSLDVAGYEQYF	TGTGCCAGCAGCTTAGATGTCGCCGGGTACGAGCAGTACTTC
once	TRBV5-4	TRBJ2-2	.	CASSLAAQNTGELFF	TGTGCCAGCAGCTTGGCCGCGCAGAACACCGGGGAGCTGTTTTTT
.	TRBV6-2/TRBV6-3	TRBJ1-1	.	CASSYAGGGGTEAFF	TGTGCCAGCAGTTACGCCGGGGGAGGGGGCACTGAAGCTTTCTTT
.	TRBV3-1/TRBV3-2	TRBJ2-3	TRBD2	CASSQVGLDTDTQYF	TGTGCCAGCAGCCAAGTGGGACTAGACACAGATACGCAGTATTTT
.	TRBV9	TRBJ2-2	.	CASSVGPFTGELFF	TGTGCCAGCAGCGTAGGACCTTTTACCGGGGAGCTGTTTTTT
few	TRBV7-3	TRBJ2-3	TRBD2	CASSSTSGGTTQYF	TGTGCCAGCAGCAGCACTAGCGGGGGGACTACGCAGTATTTT
.	TRBV2	TRBJ2-2	TRBD1	CASNGQGATGELFF	TGTGCCAGCAATGGACAGGGGGCCACCGGGGAGCTGTTTTTT
.	TRBV7-9	TRBJ1-2	.	CASSFGGMRSYTF	TGTGCCAGCAGCTTCGGCGGGATGAGGAGCTACACCTTC
.	TRBV13	TRBJ2-3	TRBD2	CASTETAGGSTDTQYF	TGTGCCAGCACAGAGACAGCGGGGGGGAGCACAGATACGCAGTATTTT
.	TRBV23-1	TRBJ2-2	.	CASSHQRAGKNTGELFF	TGCGCCAGCAGTCACCAGAGGGCGGGAAAGAACACCGGGGAGCTGTTTTTT
once	TRBV9	TRBJ2-1	.	CASSVVPGGANNEQFF	TGTGCCAGCAGCGTAGTTCCAGGGGGGGCTAACAATGAGCAGTTCTTC
.	TRBV12-3/TRBV12-4	TRBJ1-3	.	CASSYREGNTIYF	TGTGCCAGCAGTTACAGGGAAGGAAACACCATATATTTT
.	TRBV19	TRBJ1-1	.	CASSTPGTFEAFF	TGTGCCAGTAGTACCCCCGGGACTTTCGAAGCTTTCTTT
.	TRBV9	TRBJ1-4	.	CASSLDVFGEKLFF	TGTGCCAGCAGCCTGGATGTATTCGGTGAAAAACTGTTTTTT